The source of this TCR beta chain is a study of blood T cells in healthy people across ages. General study findings and limits: Researchers judged that diversity estimates from one million T cells fell short of true values.

V was trimmed by 6 bases and J by 0 bases, leaving 9 bases between them. The CDR3 contains 14 residues. Germline assignment: CDR1 MDHEN and CDR2 SYDVKM. PCR was performed a second time for about 7 to 11 cycles using a sample-barcoded 5' primer and a J-beta primer mix. TCRdb processed the 5' RACE reads anew with MiXCR; each CDR3 protein has one entry. The data contain more than 1,000,000 distinct CDR3 sequences, less than 25% of them seen just once; the ten biggest clones take up less than 0.85%. In the case of this clonotype: Antigen unknown.

The same sample was also studied in work on T cells of mothers and their children.

The chain combines TRBV28 with TRBJ1-3; the D is unclear. Sequenced: blood. The sequence was collected from a girl aged 2-10 years in good health. This CDR3 reads CASRSATSGNTIYF. The CDR3 DNA follows: TGTGCCAGCAGATCGGCCACCTCTGGAAACACCATATATTTT.